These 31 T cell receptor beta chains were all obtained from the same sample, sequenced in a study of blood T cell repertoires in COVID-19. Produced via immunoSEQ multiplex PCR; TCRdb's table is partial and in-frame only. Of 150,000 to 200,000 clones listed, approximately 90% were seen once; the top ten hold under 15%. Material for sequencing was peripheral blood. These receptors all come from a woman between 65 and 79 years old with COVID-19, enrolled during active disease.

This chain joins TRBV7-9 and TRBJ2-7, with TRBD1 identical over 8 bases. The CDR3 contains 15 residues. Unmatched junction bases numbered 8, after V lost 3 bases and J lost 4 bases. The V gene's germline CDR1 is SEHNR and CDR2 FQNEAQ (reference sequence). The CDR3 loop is CASSFDRGFGYEQYF. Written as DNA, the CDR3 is TGTGCCAGCAGCTTCGACAGGGGTTTCGGGTACGAGCAGTACTTC.

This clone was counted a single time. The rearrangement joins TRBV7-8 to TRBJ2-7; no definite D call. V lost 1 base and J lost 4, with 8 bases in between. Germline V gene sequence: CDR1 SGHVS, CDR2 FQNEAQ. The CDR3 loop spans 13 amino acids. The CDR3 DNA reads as TGTGCCAGCAGCTTAGAGCGCTTTTACGAGCAGTACTTC. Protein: CASSLERFYEQYF.

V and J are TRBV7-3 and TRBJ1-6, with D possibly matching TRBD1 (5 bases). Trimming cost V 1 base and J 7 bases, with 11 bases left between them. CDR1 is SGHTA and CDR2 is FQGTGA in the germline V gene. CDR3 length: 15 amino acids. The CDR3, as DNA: TGTGCCAGCAGCTTAATCCAGGGATTAAATTCACCCCTCCACTTT. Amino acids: CASSLIQGLNSPLHF.

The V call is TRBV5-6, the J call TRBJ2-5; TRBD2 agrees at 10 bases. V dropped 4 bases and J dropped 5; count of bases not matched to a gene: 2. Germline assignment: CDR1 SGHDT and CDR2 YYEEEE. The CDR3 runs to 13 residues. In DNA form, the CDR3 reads TGTGCCAGCAGCGTGACTAGCGGGGAGACCCAGTACTTC. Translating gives CASSVTSGETQYF. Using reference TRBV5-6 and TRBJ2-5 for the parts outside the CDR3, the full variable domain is DAGVTQSPTHLIKTRGQQVTLRCSPKSGHDTVSWYQQALGQGPQFIFQYYEEEERQRGNFPDRFSGHQFPNYSSELNVNALLLGDSALYLCASSVTSGETQYFGPGTRLLVL.

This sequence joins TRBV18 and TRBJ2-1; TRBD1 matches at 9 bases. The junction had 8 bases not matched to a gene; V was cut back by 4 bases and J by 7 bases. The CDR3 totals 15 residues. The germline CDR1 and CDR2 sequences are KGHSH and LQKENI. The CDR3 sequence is CASSLGQGSLNEQFF. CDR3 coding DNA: TGTGCCAGCTCACTGGGACAGGGAAGCTTGAATGAGCAGTTCTTC.

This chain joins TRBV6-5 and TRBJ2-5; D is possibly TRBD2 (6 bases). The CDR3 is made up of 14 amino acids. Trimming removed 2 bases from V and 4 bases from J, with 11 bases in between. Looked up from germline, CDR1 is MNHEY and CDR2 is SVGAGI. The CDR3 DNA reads TGTGCCAGCAGTTACGGAGGGAAAGGAGAGACCCAGTACTTC. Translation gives CASSYGGKGETQYF.

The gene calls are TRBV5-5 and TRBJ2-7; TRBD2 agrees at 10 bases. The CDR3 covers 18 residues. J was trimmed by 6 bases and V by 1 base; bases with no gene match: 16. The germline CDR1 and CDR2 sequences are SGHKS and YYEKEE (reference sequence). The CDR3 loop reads CASSLSGALAGKRGEQYF. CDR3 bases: TGTGCCAGCAGCTTGTCGGGCGCACTAGCGGGAAAGCGAGGCGAGCAGTACTTC.

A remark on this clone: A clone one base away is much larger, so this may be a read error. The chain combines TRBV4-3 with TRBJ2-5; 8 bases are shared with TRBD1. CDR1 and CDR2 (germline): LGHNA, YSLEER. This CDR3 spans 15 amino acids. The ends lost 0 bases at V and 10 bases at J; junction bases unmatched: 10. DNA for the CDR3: TGCGCCAGCAGCCAAGATGGTACAGGGGGAAAGATCCAGTACTTC. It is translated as CASSQDGTGGKIQYF.

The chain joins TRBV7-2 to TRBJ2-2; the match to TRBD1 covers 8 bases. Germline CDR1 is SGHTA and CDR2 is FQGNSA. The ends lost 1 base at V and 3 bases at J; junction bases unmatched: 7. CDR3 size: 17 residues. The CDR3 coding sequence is TGTGCCAGCAGCTTAGTCGCAGGGGGCTTCGACACCGGGGAGCTGTTTTTT. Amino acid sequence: CASSLVAGGFDTGELFF.

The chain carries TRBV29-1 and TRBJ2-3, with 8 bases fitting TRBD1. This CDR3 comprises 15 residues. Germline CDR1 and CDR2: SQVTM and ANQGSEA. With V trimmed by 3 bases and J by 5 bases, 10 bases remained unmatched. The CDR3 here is CSVELLETGVDTQYF. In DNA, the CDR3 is TGCAGCGTTGAGCTCCTTGAGACAGGGGTAGATACGCAGTATTTT.

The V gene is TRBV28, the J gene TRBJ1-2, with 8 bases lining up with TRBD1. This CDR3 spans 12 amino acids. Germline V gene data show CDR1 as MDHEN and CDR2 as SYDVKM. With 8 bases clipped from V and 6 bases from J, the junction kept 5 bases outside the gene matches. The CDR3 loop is CASFRQGNGYTF. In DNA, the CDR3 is TGTGCCAGCTTCCGACAGGGGAATGGCTACACCTTC.

CDR3 amino acids: CASSPGTDTEAFF. CDR3 nucleotide sequence: TGTGCCAGCAGCCCCGGGACAGACACTGAAGCTTTCTTT. The J gene is TRBJ1-1, the V gene TRBV28; TRBD1 agrees at 7 bases. Germline V gene sequence: CDR1 MDHEN, CDR2 SYDVKM. This CDR3 region has 13 residues. V lost 6 bases and J lost 3; bases outside the gene matches: 4.

The CDR3: CASSPGTANYGYTF. In DNA form, the CDR3 reads TGTGCCAGCAGTCCCGGGACAGCTAACTATGGCTACACCTTC. The chain links TRBV28 to TRBJ1-2; 7 nucleotides line up with TRBD1. V gave up 5 bases and J gave up 0 bases; unmatched junction bases: 3. CDR3 length equals 14 residues. Germline assignment: CDR1 MDHEN and CDR2 SYDVKM.

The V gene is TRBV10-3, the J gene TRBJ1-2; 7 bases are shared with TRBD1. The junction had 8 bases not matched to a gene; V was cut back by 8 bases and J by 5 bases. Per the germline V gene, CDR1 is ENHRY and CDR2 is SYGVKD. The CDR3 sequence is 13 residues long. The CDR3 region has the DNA TGTGCCATCGCCCCGGTACAGGGGTATGGCTACACCTTC. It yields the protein CAIAPVQGYGYTF.

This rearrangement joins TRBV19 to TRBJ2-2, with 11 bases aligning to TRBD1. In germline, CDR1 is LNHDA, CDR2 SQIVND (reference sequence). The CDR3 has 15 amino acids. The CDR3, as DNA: TGTGCAGCGGGACAGGGGGGGACGAACACCGGGGAGCTGTTTTTT. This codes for CAAGQGGTNTGELFF.

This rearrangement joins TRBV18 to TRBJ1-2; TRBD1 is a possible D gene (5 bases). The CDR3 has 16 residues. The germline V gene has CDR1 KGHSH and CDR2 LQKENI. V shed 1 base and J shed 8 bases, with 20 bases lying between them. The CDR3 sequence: CASSPQRGGDVGGYTF. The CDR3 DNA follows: TGTGCCAGCTCACCACAACGGGGGGGGGACGTTGGCGGCTACACCTTC.

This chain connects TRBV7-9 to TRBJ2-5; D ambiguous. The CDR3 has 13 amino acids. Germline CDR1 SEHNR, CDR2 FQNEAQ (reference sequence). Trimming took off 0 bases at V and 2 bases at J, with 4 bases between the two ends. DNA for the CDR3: TGTGCCAGCAGCTTAGCGCAGCAAGAGACCCAGTACTTC. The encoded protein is CASSLAQQETQYF.

The CDR3 here is CASSLSGLNTEAFF. DNA for the CDR3: TGTGCCAGCAGTTTGTCGGGGTTGAACACTGAAGCTTTCTTT. The J gene is TRBJ1-1, the V gene TRBV7-3; D remains unclear. Germline V CDR1 and CDR2: SGHTA, FQGTGA. V dropped 6 bases and J dropped 0 bases, with 11 bases sitting between them. This CDR3 region has 14 residues.

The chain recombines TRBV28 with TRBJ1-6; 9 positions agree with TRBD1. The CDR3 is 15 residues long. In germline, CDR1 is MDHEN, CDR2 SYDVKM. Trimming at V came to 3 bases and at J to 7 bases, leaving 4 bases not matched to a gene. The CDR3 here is CASSFPGTGNSPLHF. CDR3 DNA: TGTGCCAGCAGTTTCCCCGGGACAGGGAATTCACCCCTCCACTTT.

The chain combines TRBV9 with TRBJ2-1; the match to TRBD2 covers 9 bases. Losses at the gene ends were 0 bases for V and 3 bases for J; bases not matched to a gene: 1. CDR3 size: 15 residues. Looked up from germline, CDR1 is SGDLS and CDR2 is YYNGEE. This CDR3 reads CASSVDSGSYNEQFF. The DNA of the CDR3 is TGTGCCAGCAGCGTAGATAGCGGGAGCTACAATGAGCAGTTCTTC.

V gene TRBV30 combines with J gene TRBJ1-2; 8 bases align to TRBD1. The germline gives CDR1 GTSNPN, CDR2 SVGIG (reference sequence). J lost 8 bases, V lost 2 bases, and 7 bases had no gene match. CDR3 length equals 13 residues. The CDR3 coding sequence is TGTGCCTGGAGTCTAAGGACAGGGAACGGCTACACCTTC. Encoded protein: CAWSLRTGNGYTF.

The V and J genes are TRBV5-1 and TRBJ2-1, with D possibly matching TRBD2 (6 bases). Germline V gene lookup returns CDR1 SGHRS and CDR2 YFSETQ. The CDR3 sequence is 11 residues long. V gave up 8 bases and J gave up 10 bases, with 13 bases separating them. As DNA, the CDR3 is TGCGCCAGACAACCGGGACTGGAGCAGTTCTTC. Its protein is CARQPGLEQFF.

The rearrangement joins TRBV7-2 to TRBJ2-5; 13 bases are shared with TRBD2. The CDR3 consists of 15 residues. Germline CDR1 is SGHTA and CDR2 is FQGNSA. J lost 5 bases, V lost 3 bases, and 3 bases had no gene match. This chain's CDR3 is CASSFRLAGGETQYF. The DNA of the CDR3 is TGTGCCAGCAGCTTCCGACTAGCGGGAGGTGAGACCCAGTACTTC.

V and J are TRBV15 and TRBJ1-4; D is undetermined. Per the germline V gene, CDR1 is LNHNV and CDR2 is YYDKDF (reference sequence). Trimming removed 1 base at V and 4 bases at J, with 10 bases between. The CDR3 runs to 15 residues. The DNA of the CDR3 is TGTGCCACCAGCAGAGTAGCCGTATTTAATGAAAAACTGTTTTTT. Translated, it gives CATSRVAVFNEKLFF.

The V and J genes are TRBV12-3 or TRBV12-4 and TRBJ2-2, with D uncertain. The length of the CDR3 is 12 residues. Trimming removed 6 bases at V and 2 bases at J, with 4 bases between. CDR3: CASSTNTGELFF. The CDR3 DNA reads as TGTGCCAGCAGCACAAACACCGGGGAGCTGTTTTTT.

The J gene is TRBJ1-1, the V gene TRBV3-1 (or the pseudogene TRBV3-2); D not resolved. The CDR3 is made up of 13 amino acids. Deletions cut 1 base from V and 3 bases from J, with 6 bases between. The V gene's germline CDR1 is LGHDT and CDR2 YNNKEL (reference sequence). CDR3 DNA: TGTGCCAGCAGCCAAGGATCGGACACTGAAGCTTTCTTT. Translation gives CASSQGSDTEAFF.

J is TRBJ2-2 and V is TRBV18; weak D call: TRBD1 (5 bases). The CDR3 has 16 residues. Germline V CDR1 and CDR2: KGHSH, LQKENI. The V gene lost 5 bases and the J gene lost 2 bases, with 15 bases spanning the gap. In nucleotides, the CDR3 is TGTGCCAGCTCAAGTCCCGGACGGACAAACACCGGGGAGCTGTTTTTT. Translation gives CASSSPGRTNTGELFF. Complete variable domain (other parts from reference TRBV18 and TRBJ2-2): NAGVMQNPRHLVRRRGQEARLRCSPMKGHSHVYWYRQLPEEGLKFMVYLQKENIIDESGMPKERFSAEFPKEGPSILRIQQVVRGDSAAYFCASSSPGRTNTGELFFGEGSRLTVL.

CDR3 DNA: TGTGCCAGCAGCTTCACTAGCGGTCGCTACAATGAGCAGTTCTTC. Its protein is CASSFTSGRYNEQFF. The chain links TRBV7-2 to TRBJ2-1; TRBD2 agrees at 8 bases. Germline V CDR1 and CDR2: SGHTA, FQGNSA. V dropped 3 bases and J dropped 3; count of bases not matched to a gene: 4. This CDR3 has 15 residues.

CDR3 residues: CASSLIGGSEETQYF. As DNA, the CDR3 is TGTGCCAGCAGCTTAATTGGAGGGTCAGAAGAGACCCAGTACTTC. The J gene is TRBJ2-5, the V gene TRBV7-6; D is perhaps TRBD2 (6 bases). The CDR3 is made up of 15 amino acids. The germline gives CDR1 SGHVS, CDR2 FNYEAQ. The V end lost 2 bases, the J end lost 3 bases, and 13 bases lay between the germline ends.

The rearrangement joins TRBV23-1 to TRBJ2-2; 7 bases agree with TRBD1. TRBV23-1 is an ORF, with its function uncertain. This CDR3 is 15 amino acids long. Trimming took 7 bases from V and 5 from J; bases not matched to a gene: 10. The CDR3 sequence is CASIKTGWWTGELFF. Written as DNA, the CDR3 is TGCGCCAGCATTAAGACAGGGTGGTGGACCGGGGAGCTGTTTTTT.

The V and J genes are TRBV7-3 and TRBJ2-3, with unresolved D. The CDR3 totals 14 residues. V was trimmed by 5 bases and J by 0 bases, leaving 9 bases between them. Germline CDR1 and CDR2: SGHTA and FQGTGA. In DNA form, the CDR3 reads TGTGCCAGCAGCCGCCTCGGGAGCACAGATACGCAGTATTTT. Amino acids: CASSRLGSTDTQYF.